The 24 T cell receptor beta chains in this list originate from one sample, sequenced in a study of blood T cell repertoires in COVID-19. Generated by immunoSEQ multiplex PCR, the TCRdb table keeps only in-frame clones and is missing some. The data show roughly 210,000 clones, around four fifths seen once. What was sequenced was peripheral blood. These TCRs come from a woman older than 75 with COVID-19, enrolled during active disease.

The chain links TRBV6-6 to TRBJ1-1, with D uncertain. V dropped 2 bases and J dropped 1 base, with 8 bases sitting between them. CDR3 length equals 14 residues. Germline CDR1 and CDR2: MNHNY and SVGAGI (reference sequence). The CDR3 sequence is CASSYPEPNTEAFF. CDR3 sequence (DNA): TGTGCCAGCAGTTACCCGGAGCCGAACACTGAAGCTTTCTTT.

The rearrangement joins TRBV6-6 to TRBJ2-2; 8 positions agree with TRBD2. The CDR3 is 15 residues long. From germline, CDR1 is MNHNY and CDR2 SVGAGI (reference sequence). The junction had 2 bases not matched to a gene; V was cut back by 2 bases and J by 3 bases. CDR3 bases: TGTGCCAGCAGTTACGCCGGGGGGGACACCGGGGAGCTGTTTTTT. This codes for CASSYAGGDTGELFF.

The CDR3 DNA follows: TGTGCCAGTAAGAATAGCGGGGCTGATACGCAGTATTTT. It yields the protein CASKNSGADTQYF. The chain combines TRBV19 with TRBJ2-3, with 8 bases identical to TRBD2. Germline V gene data show CDR1 as LNHDA and CDR2 as SQIVND (reference sequence). Unmatched junction bases numbered 6, after V lost 7 bases and J lost 6 bases. CDR3 length: 13 residues.

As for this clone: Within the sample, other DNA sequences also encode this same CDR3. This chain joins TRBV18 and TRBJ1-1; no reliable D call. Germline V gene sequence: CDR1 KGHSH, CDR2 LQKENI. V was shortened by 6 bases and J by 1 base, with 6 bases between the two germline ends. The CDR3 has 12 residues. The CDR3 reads CASSRQNTEAFF. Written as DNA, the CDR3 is TGTGCCAGCTCGCGCCAGAACACTGAAGCTTTCTTT. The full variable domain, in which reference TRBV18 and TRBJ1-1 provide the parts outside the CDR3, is NAGVMQNPRHLVRRRGQEARLRCSPMKGHSHVYWYRQLPEEGLKFMVYLQKENIIDESGMPKERFSAEFPKEGPSILRIQQVVRGDSAAYFCASSRQNTEAFFGQGTRLTVV.

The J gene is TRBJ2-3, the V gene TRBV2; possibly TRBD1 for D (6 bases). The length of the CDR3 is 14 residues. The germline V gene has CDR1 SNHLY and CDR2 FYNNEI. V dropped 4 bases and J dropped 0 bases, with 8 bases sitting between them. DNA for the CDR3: TGTGCCAGCAGTGTAGGGACAAGCACAGATACGCAGTATTTT. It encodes CASSVGTSTDTQYF.

The chain's CDR3 is CASSLRRGDYYEQYF. For the CDR3, the DNA is TGTGCCAGCAGCTTAAGGCGGGGGGATTACTACGAGCAGTACTTC. The chain has TRBV7-2 and TRBJ2-7; 8 bases are a match to TRBD2. Germline V gives CDR1 SGHTA, CDR2 FQGNSA. The V gene end was trimmed by 2 bases and the J gene end by 3 bases; junction bases not matched to a gene: 6. This CDR3 region has 15 residues.

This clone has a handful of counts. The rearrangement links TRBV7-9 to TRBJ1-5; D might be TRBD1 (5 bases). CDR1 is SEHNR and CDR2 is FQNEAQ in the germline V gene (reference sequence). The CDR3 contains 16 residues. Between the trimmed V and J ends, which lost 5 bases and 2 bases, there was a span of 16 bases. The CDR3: CASSLRAGLGNQPQHF. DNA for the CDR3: TGTGCCAGCAGCCTAAGGGCAGGGCTCGGCAATCAGCCCCAGCATTTT.

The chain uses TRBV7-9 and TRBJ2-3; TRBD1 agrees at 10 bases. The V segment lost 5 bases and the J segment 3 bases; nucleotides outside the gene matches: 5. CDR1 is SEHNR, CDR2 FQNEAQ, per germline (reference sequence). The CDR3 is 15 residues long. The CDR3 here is CASSVWTGGTDTQYF. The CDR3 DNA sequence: TGTGCCAGCAGCGTGTGGACAGGGGGGACAGATACGCAGTATTTT.

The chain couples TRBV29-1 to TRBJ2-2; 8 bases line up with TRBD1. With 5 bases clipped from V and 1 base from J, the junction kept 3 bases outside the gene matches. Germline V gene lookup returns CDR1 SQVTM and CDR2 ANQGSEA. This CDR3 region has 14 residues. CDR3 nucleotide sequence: TGCAGCGTTCCCGGACAGGGGAACACCGGGGAGCTGTTTTTT. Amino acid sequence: CSVPGQGNTGELFF.

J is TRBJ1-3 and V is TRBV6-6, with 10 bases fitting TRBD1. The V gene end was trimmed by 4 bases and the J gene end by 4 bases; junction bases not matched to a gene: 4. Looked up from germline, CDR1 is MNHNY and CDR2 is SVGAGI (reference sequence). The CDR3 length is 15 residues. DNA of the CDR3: TGTGCCAGCAGTTTCGACAGGGGGCCGGGAAACACCATATATTTT. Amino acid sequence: CASSFDRGPGNTIYF.

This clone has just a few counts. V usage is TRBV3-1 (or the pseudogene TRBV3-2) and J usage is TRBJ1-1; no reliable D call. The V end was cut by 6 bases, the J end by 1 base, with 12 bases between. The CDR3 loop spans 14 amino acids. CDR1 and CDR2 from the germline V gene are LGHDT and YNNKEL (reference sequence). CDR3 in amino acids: CASRPFRENTEAFF. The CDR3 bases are TGTGCCAGCAGACCCTTCCGGGAGAACACTGAAGCTTTCTTT.

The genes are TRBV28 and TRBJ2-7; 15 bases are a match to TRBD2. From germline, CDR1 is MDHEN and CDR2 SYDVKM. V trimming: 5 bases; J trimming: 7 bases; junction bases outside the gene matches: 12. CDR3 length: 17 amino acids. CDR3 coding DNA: TGTGCCAGCAGTAGGCAGCCGGGACTAGCGGGGGGACTAGAGCAGTACTTC. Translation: CASSRQPGLAGGLEQYF.

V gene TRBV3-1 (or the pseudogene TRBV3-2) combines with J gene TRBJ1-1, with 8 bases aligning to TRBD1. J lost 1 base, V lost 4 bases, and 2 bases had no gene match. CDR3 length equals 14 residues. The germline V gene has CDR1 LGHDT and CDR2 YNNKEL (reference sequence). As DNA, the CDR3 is TGTGCCAGCAGCCTGGGACAGGAGAACACTGAAGCTTTCTTT. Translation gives CASSLGQENTEAFF.

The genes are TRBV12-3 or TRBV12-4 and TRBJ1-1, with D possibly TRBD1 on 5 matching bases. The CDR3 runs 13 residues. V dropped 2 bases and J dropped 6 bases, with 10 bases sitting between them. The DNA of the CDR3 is TGTGCCAGCAGTTTACAGGGTATTTCTGAAGCTTTCTTT. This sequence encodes CASSLQGISEAFF.

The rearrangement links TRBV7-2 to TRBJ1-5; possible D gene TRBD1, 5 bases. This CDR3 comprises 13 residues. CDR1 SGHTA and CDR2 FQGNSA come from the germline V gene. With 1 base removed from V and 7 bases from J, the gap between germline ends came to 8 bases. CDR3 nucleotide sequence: TGTGCCAGCAGCTTAGGAAAGGGGCAGCCCCAGCATTTT. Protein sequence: CASSLGKGQPQHF.

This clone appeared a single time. The CDR3 here is CASSLGTQGGGYTF. In DNA, the CDR3 is TGCGCCAGCAGCTTGGGGACCCAGGGGGGTGGCTACACCTTC. V gene TRBV5-1 combines with J gene TRBJ1-2; 7 bases align to TRBD1. The CDR3 totals 14 residues. Germline assignment: CDR1 SGHRS and CDR2 YFSETQ. Losses at the gene ends were 0 bases for V and 7 bases for J; bases not matched to a gene: 6.

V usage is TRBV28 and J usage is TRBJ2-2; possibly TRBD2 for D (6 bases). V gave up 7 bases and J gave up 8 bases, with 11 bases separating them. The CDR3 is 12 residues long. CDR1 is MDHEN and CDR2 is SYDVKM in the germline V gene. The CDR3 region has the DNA TGTGCCAGCACACGGGGGACGGGGGAGCTGTTTTTT. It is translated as CASTRGTGELFF. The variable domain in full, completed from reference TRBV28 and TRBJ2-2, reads DVKVTQSSRYLVKRTGEKVFLECVQDMDHENMFWYRQDPGLGLRLIYFSYDVKMKEKGDIPEGYSVSREKKERFSLILESASTNQTSMYLCASTRGTGELFFGEGSRLTVL.

The CDR3 protein is CASSRGQGGTEAFF. CDR3 sequence (DNA): TGCGCCAGCAGCCGCGGACAGGGGGGGACTGAAGCTTTCTTT. The chain employs TRBV4-1 and TRBJ1-1; 10 bases line up with TRBD1. The CDR3 contains 14 residues. Germline V gene lookup returns CDR1 MGHRA and CDR2 YSYEKL. V shed 4 bases, J shed 5 bases, and the junction held 4 bases outside the gene matches.

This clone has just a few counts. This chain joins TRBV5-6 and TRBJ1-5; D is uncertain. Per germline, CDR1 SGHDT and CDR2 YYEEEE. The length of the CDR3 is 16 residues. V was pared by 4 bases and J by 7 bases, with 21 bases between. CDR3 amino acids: CASSPQGMAGRQPQHF. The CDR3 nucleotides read TGTGCCAGCAGCCCTCAAGGAATGGCGGGGAGGCAGCCCCAGCATTTT.

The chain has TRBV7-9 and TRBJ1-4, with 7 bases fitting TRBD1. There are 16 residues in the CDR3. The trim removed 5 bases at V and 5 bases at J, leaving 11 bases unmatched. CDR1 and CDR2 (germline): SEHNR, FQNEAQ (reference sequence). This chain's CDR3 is CASSPDREAKNEKLFF. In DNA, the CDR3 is TGTGCCAGCAGCCCAGACAGGGAGGCTAAGAATGAAAAACTGTTTTTT.

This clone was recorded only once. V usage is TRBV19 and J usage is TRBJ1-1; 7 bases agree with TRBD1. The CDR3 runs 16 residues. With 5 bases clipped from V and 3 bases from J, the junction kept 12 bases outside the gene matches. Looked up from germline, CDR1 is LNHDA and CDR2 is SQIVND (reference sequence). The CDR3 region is CASSAASYGTDTEAFF. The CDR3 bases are TGTGCCAGTAGTGCGGCCTCTTATGGGACAGACACTGAAGCTTTCTTT.

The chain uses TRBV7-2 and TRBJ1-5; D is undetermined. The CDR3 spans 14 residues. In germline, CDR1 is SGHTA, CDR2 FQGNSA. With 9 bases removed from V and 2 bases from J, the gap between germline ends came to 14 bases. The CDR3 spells CASRARGGNQPQHF. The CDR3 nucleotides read TGTGCCAGTCGTGCTCGGGGTGGCAATCAGCCCCAGCATTTT.

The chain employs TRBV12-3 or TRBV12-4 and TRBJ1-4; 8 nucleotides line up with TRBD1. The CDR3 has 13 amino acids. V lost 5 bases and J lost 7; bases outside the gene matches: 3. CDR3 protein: CASSGQGGEKLFF. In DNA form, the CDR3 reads TGTGCCAGCAGTGGACAGGGCGGTGAAAAACTGTTTTTT.

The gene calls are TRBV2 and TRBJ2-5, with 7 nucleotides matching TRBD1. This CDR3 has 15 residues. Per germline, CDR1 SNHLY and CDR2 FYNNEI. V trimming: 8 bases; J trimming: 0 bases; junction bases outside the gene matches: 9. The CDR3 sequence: CASRTFDRDQETQYF. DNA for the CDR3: TGTGCCAGCCGTACTTTCGACAGGGACCAAGAGACCCAGTACTTC.